Below, 9 T cell receptor beta chains from the same sample are listed, as sequenced in a study of blood T cell repertoires in COVID-19. Repertoires were generated with immunoSEQ multiplex PCR, while TCRdb's copy carries only in-frame clones and drops some. The sample holds some 300,000 clones; roughly 90% are singletons and the top ten take around 1%. Sequencing used peripheral blood. The source of these receptors is a woman in her thirties or forties with COVID-19, enrolled during active disease.

The V and J genes are TRBV30 and TRBJ2-1, with D maybe TRBD1 (6 bases). This CDR3 comprises 16 residues. CDR1 is GTSNPN, CDR2 SVGIG, per germline (reference sequence). V gave up 0 bases and J gave up 8 bases, with 20 bases separating them. CDR3 loop: CAWSVRGHLTWDEQFF. CDR3 nucleotides: TGTGCCTGGAGTGTACGGGGACACCTAACATGGGATGAGCAGTTCTTC.

The chain recombines TRBV6-5 with TRBJ1-5; a weak D match, TRBD1 (6 bases). Trimming removed 0 bases from V and 5 bases from J, with 11 bases in between. CDR1 and CDR2 (germline): MNHEY, SVGAGI. The CDR3 extends over 15 amino acids. The chain's CDR3 is CASSYSSGVDQPQHF. Written as DNA, the CDR3 is TGTGCCAGCAGTTACTCGTCAGGGGTGGATCAGCCCCAGCATTTT.

This clone came up once. The CDR3 DNA reads as TGTGCCAGCAGCTTAAAGGGGGCGAATCAGCCCCAGCATTTT. Translated: CASSLKGANQPQHF. The J gene is TRBJ1-5, the V gene TRBV13; 7 bases are a match to TRBD1. The CDR3 sequence is 14 residues long. J lost 4 bases, V lost 2 bases, and 2 bases had no gene match. The V gene's germline CDR1 is PRHDT and CDR2 FYEKMQ (reference sequence).

The rearrangement joins TRBV1 to TRBJ2-2; the table's TRBD2 call for D was not verified on the DNA. TRBV1 is designated a pseudogene. The CDR3 is 19 residues long. The CDR3 sequence: CTSSQGRTSGVRDTGELFF. As DNA, the CDR3 is TGCACCAGCAGCCAAGGGAGGACTAGCGGGGTTCGGGACACCGGGGAGCTGTTTTTT.

The CDR3 sequence is CASSLGVDRVNEKLFF. CDR3 nucleotide sequence: TGTGCCAGCAGCTTAGGAGTGGACAGGGTGAATGAAAAACTGTTTTTT. This chain links TRBV7-2 with TRBJ1-4, with TRBD1 identical over 8 bases. CDR3 size: 16 residues. Germline CDR1 reads SGHTA; CDR2 reads FQGNSA. Trimming removed 1 base from V and 5 bases from J; junction bases left unmatched: 6.

The genes are TRBV10-3 and TRBJ1-6; maybe TRBD1 (5 bases). The germline gives CDR1 ENHRY, CDR2 SYGVKD. V was trimmed by 3 bases and J by 8 bases, leaving 8 bases between them. This CDR3 contains 13 residues. The CDR3: CAISDRVHSPLHF. The DNA of the CDR3 is TGTGCCATCAGTGACAGGGTGCATTCACCCCTCCACTTT.

The chain joins TRBV5-4 to TRBJ1-5, with D hard to call. The length of the CDR3 is 14 residues. The ends were cut back, 1 base at V and 3 bases at J, with 8 bases in the middle. Germline V gene data show CDR1 as SGHNT and CDR2 as YYREEE (reference sequence). CDR3 bases: TGTGCCAGCAGCTTGTTCGGGAACAATCAGCCCCAGCATTTT. This translates into CASSLFGNNQPQHF.

The chain recombines TRBV15 with TRBJ2-3, with a weak D call TRBD2 (5 bases). Germline V gene data show CDR1 as LNHNV and CDR2 as YYDKDF (reference sequence). V was trimmed by 5 bases and J by 6 bases, leaving 9 bases between them. The CDR3 has 12 amino acids. In nucleotides, the CDR3 is TGTGCCACCAGCGGTCGGAGGGATACGCAGTATTTT. It codes for CATSGRRDTQYF.

This clone was seen a single time. The chain is built from TRBV6-5 and TRBJ1-6, with D possibly matching TRBD1 (5 bases). Germline CDR1 MNHEY, CDR2 SVGAGI. The CDR3 spans 15 residues. The V gene lost 2 bases and the J gene lost 4 bases, with 9 bases spanning the gap. The CDR3 spells CASSYVSGYNSPLHF. The CDR3 DNA reads TGTGCCAGCAGTTACGTCTCAGGGTATAATTCACCCCTCCACTTT.